The sequence of this TCR beta chain was determined in a study of T cells in Graves' hyperthyroidism and ophthalmopathy. This clonotype was seen at least ten times. Exclusion followed for patients with uncontrolled infection, other autoimmune disease, pregnancy or lactation. Based on clinical symptoms, serum thyroxine and TRAb, thyroid ultrasound and orbital computed tomography, diagnoses were reached. Amplified TCR beta CDR3 regions came from RNA transcripts. The primer set for the first-round RT-PCR of the TCR CDR3 was HTBI. TCRdb independently ran MiXCR on the multiplex PCR reads; one entry per CDR3 protein. Found here are about 760,000 distinct CDR3 sequences, roughly a third of them singletons; the top ten hold around 30%. From germline, CDR1 is SGHVS and CDR2 FQNEAQ. The ends were cut back, 6 bases at V and 0 bases at J, with 18 bases in the middle. The CDR3 is 17 amino acids.

The rearrangement joins TRBV7-8 to TRBJ1-5; D gene unclear. Material for sequencing was blood. The TCR was taken from a woman between 40 and 50 years old with Graves' hyperthyroidism. As DNA, the CDR3 is TGTGCCAGCAGTCCTACCGGGAGGCCGTATAGCAATCAGCCCCAGCATTTT. Translation gives CASSPTGRPYSNQPQHF.